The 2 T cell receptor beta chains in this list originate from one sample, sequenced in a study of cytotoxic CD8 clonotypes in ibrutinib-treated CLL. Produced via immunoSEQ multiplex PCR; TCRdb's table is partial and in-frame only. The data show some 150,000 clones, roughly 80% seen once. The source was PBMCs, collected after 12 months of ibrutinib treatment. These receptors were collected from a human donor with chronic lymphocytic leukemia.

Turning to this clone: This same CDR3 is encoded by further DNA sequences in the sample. CDR3 sequence reads: CASSPGYEQYF. In DNA form, the CDR3 reads TGTGCCAGCTCACCGGGATACGAGCAGTACTTC. The chain employs TRBV18 and TRBJ2-7; D unclear. Germline values: CDR1 KGHSH, CDR2 LQKENI. The V end was cut by 3 bases, the J end by 4 bases, with 4 bases between. CDR3 length equals 11 residues.

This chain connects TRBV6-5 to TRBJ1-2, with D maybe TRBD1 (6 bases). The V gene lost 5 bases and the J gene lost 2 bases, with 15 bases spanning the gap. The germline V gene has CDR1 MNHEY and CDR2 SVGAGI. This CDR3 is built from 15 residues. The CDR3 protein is CASSPNVGGNYGYTF. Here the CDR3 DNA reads TGTGCCAGCAGTCCAAATGTAGGGGGGAACTATGGCTACACCTTC.